Listed below are T cell receptor beta chains from one sample, sequenced in a study of cytomegalovirus exposure and HLA in healthy donors. The data were produced by immunoSEQ multiplex PCR, yet TCRdb's version contains in-frame clones alone and is incomplete. The sample table sets out 100,000 to 150,000 clones. The source material was PBMCs. These receptors were collected from a man aged 40-49 years in good health and CMV-seronegative. CDR3s include the opening cysteine and the closing phenylalanine or tryptophan. A D gene is named only where the DNA matches it firmly.

J gene,D gene,V gene,CDR3 DNA,CDR3 protein
TRBJ1-5,NA,TRBV7-9,TGTGCCAGCAGCTGGGGGTCGGGGGATAGCAATCAGCCCCAGCATTTT,CASSWGSGDSNQPQHF
TRBJ2-7,NA,TRBV7-8,TGTGCCAGCAGCTTAGGTTTGGTCCGGGGGAACTCCTACGAGCAGTACTTC,CASSLGLVRGNSYEQYF
TRBJ1-1,TRBD1,TRBV19,TGTGCCAGTAGTACAGGGGGCGGGACTGAAGCTTTCTTT,CASSTGGGTEAFF
TRBJ1-5,TRBD1,TRBV4-3,TGCGCCAGCAGCGGGACAGTCGATCAGCCCCAGCATTTT,CASSGTVDQPQHF
TRBJ1-2,NA,TRBV5-4,TGTGCCAGCAGCTTGAAGTTGAGGAACTATGGCTACACCTTC,CASSLKLRNYGYTF
TRBJ1-6,TRBD1,TRBV5-8,TGTGCCAGCAGCTTTCTCATAGGGACAGGGGGTTTGAATTCACCCCTCCACTTT,CASSFLIGTGGLNSPLHF
TRBJ2-1,TRBD2,TRBV30,TGTGCCTGGAGTATCCGACTAGCGGGACATCTCAATGAGCAGTTCTTC,CAWSIRLAGHLNEQFF
TRBJ1-6,TRBD1,TRBV13,TGTGCCAGCAGCTTACGTGACAGGGATCATAATTCACCCCTCCACTTT,CASSLRDRDHNSPLHF
TRBJ1-2,NA,TRBV6-1,TGTGCCAGCAGTGGAACCGCGGGGGGCAGTAGCTATGGCTACACCTTC,CASSGTAGGSSYGYTF
TRBJ2-7,TRBD1,TRBV27,TGTGCCAGCAGTCCTCGGACAGGCTTGATGGGTTACGAGCAGTACTTC,CASSPRTGLMGYEQYF
TRBJ1-1,TRBD1,TRBV14,TGTGCCAGCAGCCCTATCCCCGGGACAGGGAGGACTGAAGCTTTCTTT,CASSPIPGTGRTEAFF
TRBJ2-7,NA,TRBV27,TGTGCCAGCAGTAGTTTTTCAGGGGGCGGCCCGGGAGGCCTCTACGAGCAGTACTTC,CASSSFSGGGPGGLYEQYF
TRBJ2-1,TRBD2,TRBV10-2,TGCGCCAGCAAGGCGGGAGAAACCTACAATGAGCAGTTCTTC,CASKAGETYNEQFF
TRBJ1-2,NA,TRBV7-2,TGTGCCAGCAGCCGTGAATACCGGGGTTCTGGCTACACCTTC,CASSREYRGSGYTF
TRBJ1-5,NA,TRBV7-2,TGTGCCAGCAGCTTATCCAGTAGCAATCAGCCCCAGCATTTT,CASSLSSSNQPQHF
TRBJ2-7,TRBD1,TRBV2,TGTGCCAGCAGTGAAAGGGCTCAATCCCAGGGGGAGTACTTC,CASSERAQSQGEYF
TRBJ2-1,TRBD2,TRBV5-6,TGTGCCAGCAGCTTGGCGGTAGGGAGGGGAATTGAGCAGTTCTTC,CASSLAVGRGIEQFF
TRBJ2-7,TRBD1,TRBV15,TGTGCCACCAGCAGAGATGCCCCCGGGACAGGGGACGAGCAGTACTTC,CATSRDAPGTGDEQYF
TRBJ1-2,TRBD1,TRBV11-3,TGTGCCAGTTCCCCGGGACAGATTTATGGCTACACCTTC,CASSPGQIYGYTF
TRBJ2-5,TRBD2,TRBV9,TGTGCCAGCAGCCCGAGGACTAGCGGGCTCCAAGAGACCCAGTACTTC,CASSPRTSGLQETQYF
TRBJ2-7,TRBD2,TRBV5-1,TGCGCCAGCAGCTTGGCGGGGACTAGCGGGGCAAATACCTACGAGCAGTACTTC,CASSLAGTSGANTYEQYF
TRBJ2-3,NA,TRBV5-4,TGTGCCAGCAGCTTGGATAGGGAGATGGTGCATACGCAGTATTTT,CASSLDREMVHTQYF
TRBJ2-7,TRBD2,TRBV7-9,TGTGCCAGCAGGGTAGCGGGAGCCCGTACGTGGTGGGACTTC,CASRVAGARTWWDF
TRBJ2-7,TRBD2,TRBV6-1,TGTGCCAGCAGTGAAATGGAGACTAGCGGGAGGGCAGTGCAGTACTTC,CASSEMETSGRAVQYF
TRBJ2-1,TRBD2,TRBV13,TGTGCCAGCAGCTTAGGGGGGGTAGCGGGGAGCTCCTACAATGAGCAGTTCTTC,CASSLGGVAGSSYNEQFF
TRBJ2-7,NA,TRBV5-5,TGTGCCAGCAGCTTGGCGGGAAGGGCTGTGGGGAACGAGCAGTACTTC,CASSLAGRAVGNEQYF
TRBJ1-2,NA,TRBV18,TGTGCCAGCTCACCACTGGGTGAGACATTGGCCTATGGCTACACCTTC,CASSPLGETLAYGYTF
TRBJ2-7,TRBD2,TRBV2,TGTGCCAGCAGGGGACTAGCGGGAGGCTTAACCTACGAGCAGTACTTC,CASRGLAGGLTYEQYF
TRBJ2-1,NA,TRBV10-3,TGTGCCATCAGTCGCGTCGGGGTTGGCTCCTACAATGAGCAGTTCTTC,CAISRVGVGSYNEQFF
TRBJ2-7,TRBD1,TRBV7-8,TGTGCCAGCAGCCCCCGAGACAGGGGTCGTTACGAGCAGTACTTC,CASSPRDRGRYEQYF
TRBJ1-5,NA,TRBV6-4,TGTGCCAGCAGTGAGGTCGGAGGGACGCAGCCCCAGCATTTT,CASSEVGGTQPQHF
TRBJ2-2,TRBD1,TRBV5-4,TGTGCCAGCAGCCCAGGGACAGGGGGCGCGTTTGCCGGGGAGCTGTTTTTT,CASSPGTGGAFAGELFF
TRBJ2-1,NA,TRBV27,TGTGCCACTTCGGGAGCCATCTACAATGAGCAGTTCTTC,CATSGAIYNEQFF
TRBJ2-7,NA,TRBV11-2,TGTGCCAGCAGCTTAGAGGTGGGAGAAATACCCTACGAGCAGTACTTC,CASSLEVGEIPYEQYF
TRBJ1-2,TRBD1,TRBV7-9,TGTGCCAGCAGCTTCGACACAGGGGGCTATGGCTACACCTTC,CASSFDTGGYGYTF
TRBJ2-7,NA,TRBV6-1,TGTGCCAGCAGTGTAATTCGAACCTACGAGCAGTACTTC,CASSVIRTYEQYF
TRBJ2-1,TRBD2,TRBV5-1,TGCGCCAGCAGCTTGGTTTCGACTAGCGGGAGTCGACAGTTCTTC,CASSLVSTSGSRQFF
TRBJ2-2,NA,TRBV5-1,TGCGCCAGCAGCGGGCGACCAACGAACACCGGGGAGCTGTTTTTT,CASSGRPTNTGELFF
TRBJ1-2,NA,TRBV25-1,TGTGCCAGCTCCGGACACCCGTATGGCTACACCTTC,CASSGHPYGYTF
TRBJ1-5,TRBD1,TRBV6-6,TGTGCCAGCAAAACAGGGGGACAGCCCCAGCATTTT,CASKTGGQPQHF
TRBJ2-3,NA,TRBV6-5,TGTGCCAGCAGGCGGTTTGATACGCAGTATTTT,CASRRFDTQYF
TRBJ2-7,NA,TRBV30,TGTGCCTGGAGTCGAGGGCGGGTTCACGAGCAGTACTTC,CAWSRGRVHEQYF
TRBJ2-2,TRBD1,TRBV9,TGTGCCAGCAGCGTAGGGGCAACAGGGGGTTATACCGGGGAGCTGTTTTTT,CASSVGATGGYTGELFF
TRBJ1-1,NA,TRBV10-1,TGCGCCAGCAGTGAGTCGACCCGCGTGGGGAGAGCTTTCTTT,CASSESTRVGRAFF
TRBJ2-1,TRBD1,TRBV10-2,TGCGCCCTCAGCCGGGACAGCTCCTACAATGAGCAGTTCTTC,CALSRDSSYNEQFF
TRBJ1-2,TRBD1,TRBV6-6,TGTGCCAGCAGGCAGGGGGCGCTCGGCTACACCTTC,CASRQGALGYTF
TRBJ1-3,NA,TRBV4-1,TGCGCCAGCAGCCATTCTTTCCTCTCTGGAAACACCATATATTTT,CASSHSFLSGNTIYF